This note documents a single T cell receptor beta chain sequence. Expressed TCRB transcripts were sequenced after all isolated RNA was converted to cDNA. The method was immunoSEQ multiplex PCR; TCRdb's version includes in-frame clones alone and lacks a portion of them. The table has more than 300,000 clones, about 15% seen once. The data were obtained in a study of beta chain features in type 1 diabetes. This CDR3 is 13 amino acids long. Trimming shortened V by 3 bases and J by 4 bases, and 9 bases separated the two germline ends. Germline lookup yields CDR1 LGHNA and CDR2 YSLEER. The receptor was derived from a woman in her late teens or twenties in good health. The source material was naive CD4+ T cells from blood. The chain employs TRBV4-3 and TRBJ1-2; D not resolved. CDR3 sequence reads: CASSQANSYGYTF. CDR3 DNA: TGCGCCAGCAGCCAGGCAAACAGCTATGGCTACACCTTC.